The 13 T cell receptor beta chains below all came from one sample that was sequenced in a study of CD8 T cells in ankylosing spondylitis. A single record per CDR3 protein comes from TCRdb applying MiXCR to the 5' RACE reads. This table has about 44,000 distinct CDR3 sequences, 11% appearing once. The sample comprised blood, either unsorted or a sorted T cell fraction (not recorded which). These receptors all come from a male donor with ankylosing spondylitis or in good health (not recorded which).

This clonotype showed up many times. V and J are TRBV5-1 and TRBJ1-1, with D hard to call. Germline V gene sequence: CDR1 SGHRS, CDR2 YFSETQ. The CDR3 is 12 amino acids. V was shortened by 6 bases and J by 0 bases, with 6 bases between the two germline ends. CDR3 region: CASTWMNTEAFF. The CDR3 coding sequence is TGCGCCAGCACGTGGATGAACACTGAAGCTTTCTTT.

The chain has TRBV10-3 and TRBJ2-4; 11 bases map to TRBD1. The germline CDR1 and CDR2 sequences are ENHRY and SYGVKD. J lost 1 base, V lost 3 bases, and 2 bases had no gene match. CDR3 length equals 16 residues. The DNA for the CDR3 is TGTGCCATCAGTGAAGGGACAGGGGGGGCCAAAAACATTCAGTACTTC. It is translated as CAISEGTGGAKNIQYF.

This clonotype has a count of ten or more. This chain links TRBV20-1 with TRBJ2-5; 8 bases map to TRBD1. Germline V gene lookup returns CDR1 DFQATT and CDR2 SNEGSKA (reference sequence). The J segment lost 9 bases and the V segment lost 6 bases, leaving 6 bases of the junction unmatched. This CDR3 region has 11 residues. The CDR3: CSADTGGAQYF. CDR3 nucleotides: TGCAGTGCGGATACAGGGGGTGCCCAGTACTTC.

This clonotype was picked up a small number of times. The chain links TRBV30 to TRBJ1-1, with unresolved D. The CDR3 runs to 15 residues. Between the trimmed V and J ends, which lost 0 bases and 0 bases, there was a span of 11 bases. In germline, CDR1 is GTSNPN, CDR2 SVGIG (reference sequence). DNA for the CDR3: TGTGCCTGGAGTGTCCGGAATAGGGTGAACACTGAAGCTTTCTTT. Residues: CAWSVRNRVNTEAFF.

This clonotype occurred many times. The V and J genes are TRBV20-1 and TRBJ2-1; no reliable D call. Trimming took 6 bases from V and 1 from J, leaving 13 bases between them. The CDR3 is 14 residues long. Germline-derived CDR1 and CDR2 are DFQATT and SNEGSKA (reference sequence). The CDR3 coding sequence is TGCAGTGCGGCCACGGTGGAATCCTACAATGAGCAGTTCTTC. Translated: CSAATVESYNEQFF.

This clonotype has a count of ten or more. The chain uses TRBV12-3 or TRBV12-4 and TRBJ2-1; D gene ambiguous. This CDR3 has 15 residues. The ends were cut back, 3 bases at V and 0 bases at J, with 9 bases in the middle. As DNA, the CDR3 is TGTGCCAGCAGTTTGTCAACTGTCTCCTACAATGAGCAGTTCTTC. Amino acids: CASSLSTVSYNEQFF.

Concerning this clonotype itself: A much more abundant neighbour one base away suggests this may be a read error. V usage is TRBV12-3 or TRBV12-4 and J usage is TRBJ1-5; D is unclear. The CDR3 has 16 amino acids. Between the trimmed V and J ends, which lost 4 bases and 0 bases, there was a span of 13 bases. CDR3 nucleotides: TGTGCCAGCAGTTCCGGCACTAGTTCTAGCAATCAGCCCCAGCATTTT. Translated, it gives CASSSGTSSSNQPQHF.

This clonotype was observed many times. V gene TRBV15 combines with J gene TRBJ2-7; no reliable D call. Trimming pared 0 bases from V and 4 bases from J, leaving 7 bases between. Per the germline V gene, CDR1 is LNHNV and CDR2 is YYDKDF (reference sequence). The CDR3 spans 13 residues. The CDR3 DNA reads as TGTGCCACCAGCAGAGATCCCCGGTACGAGCAGTACTTC. This gives the protein CATSRDPRYEQYF. Based on the CDR3 plus reference TRBV15 and TRBJ2-7, the full variable domain is DAMVIQNPRYQVTQFGKPVTLSCSQTLNHNVMYWYQQKSSQAPKLLFHYYDKDFNNEADTPDNFQSRRPNTSFCFLDIRSPGLGDTAMYLCATSRDPRYEQYFGPGTRLTVT.

This clonotype was counted many times. The chain uses TRBV28 and TRBJ2-4; 8 bases are a match to TRBD1. V lost 2 bases and J lost 1; bases outside the gene matches: 4. Germline lookup yields CDR1 MDHEN and CDR2 SYDVKM. The CDR3 loop spans 16 amino acids. DNA of the CDR3: TGTGCCAGCAGTTTACAGGGGGCTGGGGCCAAAAACATTCAGTACTTC. Translating gives CASSLQGAGAKNIQYF.

The table lists this clonotype with many counts. The rearrangement joins TRBV10-3 to TRBJ2-1; D remains ambiguous. Trimming removed 4 bases from V and 1 base from J, with 8 bases in between. The CDR3 contains 14 residues. The germline V gene encodes CDR1 ENHRY and CDR2 SYGVKD. The CDR3 protein is CAISGVASYNEQFF. The CDR3 DNA sequence: TGTGCCATCAGTGGGGTGGCGTCCTACAATGAGCAGTTCTTC.

Many counts were recorded for this clonotype. The V and J genes are TRBV7-2 and TRBJ2-5; 11 bases line up with TRBD2. The CDR3 runs 15 residues. V dropped 5 bases and J dropped 5; count of bases not matched to a gene: 7. CDR1 and CDR2 from the germline V gene are SGHTA and FQGNSA. The CDR3 spells CASSAPSGGRETQYF. CDR3 in DNA: TGTGCCAGCAGCGCACCTAGCGGGGGGCGGGAGACCCAGTACTTC.

This clonotype was detected only once. V gene TRBV11-1 combines with J gene TRBJ2-5; D gene uncertain. The germline V gene encodes CDR1 SGHAT and CDR2 FQDESV (reference sequence). Trimming left V 3 bases short and J 3 bases short, with 8 bases between. The CDR3 loop spans 13 amino acids. CDR3 region: CASSFTLKETQYF. For the CDR3, the DNA is TGTGCCAGCAGCTTTACCCTTAAAGAGACCCAGTACTTC.

This clonotype has at least ten counts. The CDR3 region has the DNA TGTGCCAGCAGCTTAGCTGGGGCTAGCACAGATACGCAGTATTTT. Its translation: CASSLAGASTDTQYF. V is TRBV7-8 and J is TRBJ2-3, with D possibly TRBD1 on 5 matching bases. Looked up from germline, CDR1 is SGHVS and CDR2 is FQNEAQ. The CDR3 has 15 amino acids. With 0 bases removed from V and 0 bases from J, the gap between germline ends came to 7 bases.